This T cell receptor beta chain was observed in a study of blood T cell repertoires in COVID-19. Whole-study context: The samples span acute and convalescent COVID-19 from the United States, Italy and Spain.

In the authors' methods: The authors estimated nucleated cell counts from reference gene primer amplification. Assay: immunoSEQ multiplex PCR; the TCRdb copy retains only in-frame clones and omits some. From that table come the V and J calls and clone size; the DNA was used to work out D and trimming. The table lists hundreds of thousands of clones, approximately 89% of them singletons, with roughly 3.3% in the top ten. Germline V gene lookup returns CDR1 GTSNPN and CDR2 SVGIG (reference sequence). There are 15 residues in the CDR3. V lost 1 base to trimming and J lost 9 bases; unmatched junction nucleotides: 5.

The specimen sequenced was peripheral blood. The clonotype was recovered from a woman between 18 and 29 years old who had recovered from COVID-19. The chain uses TRBV30 and TRBJ2-1; TRBD2 agrees at 14 bases. CDR3 sequence (DNA): TGTGCCTGGAGTGGACTAGCGGGAGGGCCGAGTGAGCAGTTCTTC. It yields the protein CAWSGLAGGPSEQFF.